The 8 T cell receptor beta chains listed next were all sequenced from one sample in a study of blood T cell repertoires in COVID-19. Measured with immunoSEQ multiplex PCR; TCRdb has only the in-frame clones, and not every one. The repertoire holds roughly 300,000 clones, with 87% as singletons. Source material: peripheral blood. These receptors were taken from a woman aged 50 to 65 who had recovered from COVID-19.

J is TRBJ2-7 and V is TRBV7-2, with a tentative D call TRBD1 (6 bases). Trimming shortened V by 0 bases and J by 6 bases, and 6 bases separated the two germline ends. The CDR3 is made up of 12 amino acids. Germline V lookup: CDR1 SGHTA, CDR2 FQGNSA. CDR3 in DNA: TGTGCCAGCAGCTTAGCAGGGGGCGAGCAGTACTTC. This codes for CASSLAGGEQYF.

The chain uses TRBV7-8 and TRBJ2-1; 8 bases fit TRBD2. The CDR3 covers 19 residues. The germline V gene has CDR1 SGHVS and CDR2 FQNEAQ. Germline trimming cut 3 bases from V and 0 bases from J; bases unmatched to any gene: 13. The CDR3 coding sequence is TGTGCCAGCAGCTTGGGGGGGCCTAGCGGGCCAAGCTCCTACAATGAGCAGTTCTTC. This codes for CASSLGGPSGPSSYNEQFF.

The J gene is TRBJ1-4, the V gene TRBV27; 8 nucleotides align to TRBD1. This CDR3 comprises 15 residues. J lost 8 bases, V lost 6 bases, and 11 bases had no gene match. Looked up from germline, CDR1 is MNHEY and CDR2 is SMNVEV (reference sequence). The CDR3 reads CASRRVTGAREKLFF. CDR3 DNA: TGTGCCAGCAGGCGAGTGACAGGGGCGCGAGAAAAACTGTTTTTT.

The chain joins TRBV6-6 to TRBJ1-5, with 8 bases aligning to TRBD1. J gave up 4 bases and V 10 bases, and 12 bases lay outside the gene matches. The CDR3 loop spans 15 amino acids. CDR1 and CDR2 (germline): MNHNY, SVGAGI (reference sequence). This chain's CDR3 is CATRDRQEANQPQHF. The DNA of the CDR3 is TGTGCCACCCGGGACAGGCAAGAGGCTAATCAGCCCCAGCATTTT.

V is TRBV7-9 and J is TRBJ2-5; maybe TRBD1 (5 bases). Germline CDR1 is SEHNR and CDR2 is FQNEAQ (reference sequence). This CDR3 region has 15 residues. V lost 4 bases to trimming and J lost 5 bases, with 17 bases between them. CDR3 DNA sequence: TGTGCCAGCAGCTCGCCGGCAGGGTACCCGGAGACCCAGTACTTC. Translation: CASSSPAGYPETQYF.

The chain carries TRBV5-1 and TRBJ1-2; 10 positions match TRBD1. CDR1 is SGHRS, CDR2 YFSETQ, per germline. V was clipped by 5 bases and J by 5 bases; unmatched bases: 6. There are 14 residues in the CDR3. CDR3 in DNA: TGCGCCAGCAGTCCGACAGGGGGCGCATATGGCTACACCTTC. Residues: CASSPTGGAYGYTF. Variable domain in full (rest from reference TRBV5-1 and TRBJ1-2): KAGVTQTPRYLIKTRGQQVTLSCSPISGHRSVSWYQQTPGQGLQFLFEYFSETQRNKGNFPGRFSGRQFSNSRSEMNVSTLELGDSALYLCASSPTGGAYGYTFGSGTRLTVV.

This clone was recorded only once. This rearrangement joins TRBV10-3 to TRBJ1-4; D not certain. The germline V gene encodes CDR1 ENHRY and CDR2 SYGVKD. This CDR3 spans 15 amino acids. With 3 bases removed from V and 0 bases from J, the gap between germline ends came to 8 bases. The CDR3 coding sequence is TGTGCCATCAGTGACAGGCTTGCAACTAATGAAAAACTGTTTTTT. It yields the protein CAISDRLATNEKLFF.

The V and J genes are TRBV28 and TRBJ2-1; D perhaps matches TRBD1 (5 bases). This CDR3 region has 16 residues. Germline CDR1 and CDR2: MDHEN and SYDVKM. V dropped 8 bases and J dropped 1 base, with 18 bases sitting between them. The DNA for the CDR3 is TGTGCCAGCGGCGGTAACAGGAACATTTCCTACAATGAGCAGTTCTTC. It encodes CASGGNRNISYNEQFF.